Listed here is a single T cell receptor beta chain. No cognate antigen has been identified for it. Within one base of it there is no much larger clone, and no base qualities were kept. The data are from a study of technical replicates of blood from a handful of donors (dated by TCRdb to about 2017). Libraries were built with the immunoSEQ multiplex PCR assay. What TCRdb holds here is the immuneACCESS table cut down to in-frame rearrangements. Part of the clones is not present; checked against another copy, under half of the missing clones reflect an unresolved V gene, and the others are unexplained. For this sample there are 65,000 to 80,000 clones; 85% to 95% appear just once. 0.37% of the sample belongs to the ten largest clones. This TCR derives from a human donor in good health. Material for sequencing was T cells isolated from PBMCs.

The nucleotides are TGTGCCAGCAGCTCGCCACGGGACAGTGAATACTACGAGCAGTACTTC. The translation is CASSSPRDSEYYEQYF. The chain is encoded by TRBV11-2 joined to TRBJ2-7, with TRBD1 identical over 7 junction bases. Trimmed from V: 4 bases; trimmed from J: 3 bases; junction bases lacking a gene match: 12. CDR1 and CDR2 were assigned from the germline V gene as SGHAT and FQNNGV. The CDR3 measures 16 amino acids from cysteine to phenylalanine. Of the read, only the CDR3 DNA is kept; its 48 bases are in frame from base 1. The full variable domain, completed from the reference TRBV11-2 and TRBJ2-7 proteins outside the CDR3, reads EAGVAQSPRYKIIEKRQSVAFWCNPISGHATLYWYQQILGQGPKLLIQFQNNGVVDDSQLPKDRFSAERLKGVDSTLKIQPAKLEDSAVYLCASSSPRDSEYYEQYFGPGTRLTVT.